The following is a TCR beta chain sequence with its context. The antigen remains undetermined. This table comes from immunoSEQ multiplex PCR, and its TCRdb copy is limited to in-frame clones, with some not included. The sample comprises roughly 850,000 clones, roughly 96% of which are singletons, and 0.2% to 0.25% rests with the top ten. This sample is drawn from a study of shared clonotypes between healthy human individuals. Broader study findings: How much donors shared clonotypes was expected to be affected by sequencing depth.

Terminally differentiated effector memory CD45RA+ cells were excluded from the naive CD8 cells, which were CD45RO-negative and positively selected for CCR7. The sample consisted of naive CD8+ T cells sorted from blood. This clonotype was obtained from a man under 40 in good health.

The CDR3 reads CASSLGGWGENEKLFF. Written as DNA, the CDR3 is TGTGCCAGCAGCTTAGGGGGCTGGGGTGAAAATGAAAAACTGTTTTTT. V is TRBV7-8 and J is TRBJ1-4; TRBD1 might be the D (5 bases). Germline assignment: CDR1 SGHVS and CDR2 FQNEAQ. V lost 1 base and J lost 5, with 14 bases in between. The length of the CDR3 is 16 residues.